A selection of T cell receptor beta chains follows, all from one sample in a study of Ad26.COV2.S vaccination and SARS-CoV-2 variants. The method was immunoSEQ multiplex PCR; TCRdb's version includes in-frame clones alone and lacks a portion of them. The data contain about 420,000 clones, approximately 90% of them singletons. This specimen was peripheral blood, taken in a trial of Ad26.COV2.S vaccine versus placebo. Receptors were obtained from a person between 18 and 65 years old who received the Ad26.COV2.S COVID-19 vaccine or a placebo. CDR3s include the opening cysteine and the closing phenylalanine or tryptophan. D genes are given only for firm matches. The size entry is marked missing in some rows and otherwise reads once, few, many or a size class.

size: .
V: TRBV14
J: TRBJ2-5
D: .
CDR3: CASSQKEGSRGGETQYF
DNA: TGTGCCAGCAGCCAGAAAGAGGGAAGTCGGGGAGGAGAGACCCAGTACTTC

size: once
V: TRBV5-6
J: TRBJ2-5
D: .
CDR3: CASSPGTVLQETQYF
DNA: TGTGCCAGCAGCCCTGGGACGGTACTACAAGAGACCCAGTACTTC

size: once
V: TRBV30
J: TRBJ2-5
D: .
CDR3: CAWRTNQETQYF
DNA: TGTGCCTGGAGGACTAATCAAGAGACCCAGTACTTC

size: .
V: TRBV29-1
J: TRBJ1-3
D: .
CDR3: CSVGGDPGNTIYF
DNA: TGCAGCGTTGGGGGGGACCCTGGAAACACCATATATTTT

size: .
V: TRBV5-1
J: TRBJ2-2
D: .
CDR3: CASSLDVGDTGELFF
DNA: TGCGCCAGCAGCTTGGATGTGGGGGACACCGGGGAGCTGTTTTTT

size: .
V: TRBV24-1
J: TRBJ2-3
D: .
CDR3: CATRATGASTDTQYF
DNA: TGTGCCACCAGAGCGACAGGCGCTAGCACAGATACGCAGTATTTT

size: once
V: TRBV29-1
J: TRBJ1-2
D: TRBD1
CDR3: CSVEGQRGYTF
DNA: TGCAGCGTTGAGGGACAGCGAGGCTACACCTTC

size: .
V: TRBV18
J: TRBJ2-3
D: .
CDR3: CASSPPWFSAADTQYF
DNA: TGTGCCAGCTCACCCCCTTGGTTCTCCGCCGCAGATACGCAGTATTTT

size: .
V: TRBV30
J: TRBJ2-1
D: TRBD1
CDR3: CASPGQGYEQFF
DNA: TGTGCCTCTCCGGGACAGGGATATGAGCAGTTCTTC

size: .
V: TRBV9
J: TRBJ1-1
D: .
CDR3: CASSVAAMNTEAFF
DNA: TGTGCCAGCAGCGTAGCCGCTATGAACACTGAAGCTTTCTTT

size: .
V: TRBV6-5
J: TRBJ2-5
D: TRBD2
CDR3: CAVMEGLRGETQYF
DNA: TGTGCCGTAATGGAGGGTTTGCGGGGGGAGACCCAGTACTTC

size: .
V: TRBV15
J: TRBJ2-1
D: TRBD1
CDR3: CATSRGGQDNEQFF
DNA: TGTGCCACCAGCAGAGGGGGACAGGACAATGAGCAGTTCTTC

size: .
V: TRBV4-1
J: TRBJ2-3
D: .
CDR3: CASSQEVRRGTDTQYF
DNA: TGCGCCAGCAGCCAAGAAGTCAGGAGGGGCACAGATACGCAGTATTTT

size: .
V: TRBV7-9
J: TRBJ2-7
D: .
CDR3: CASSAMAGTYEQYF
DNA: TGTGCCAGCAGCGCGATGGCGGGCACCTACGAGCAGTACTTC

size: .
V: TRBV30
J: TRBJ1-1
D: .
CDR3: CAWSPDRNTEAFF
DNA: TGTGCCTGGAGCCCGGACAGGAACACTGAAGCTTTCTTT

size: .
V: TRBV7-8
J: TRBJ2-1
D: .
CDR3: CASSQRGLSSYNEQFF
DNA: TGTGCCAGCAGTCAGAGGGGCCTTAGCTCCTACAATGAGCAGTTCTTC

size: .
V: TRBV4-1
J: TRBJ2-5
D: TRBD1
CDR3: CASSSQTGWETQYF
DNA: TGCGCCAGCAGCTCACAGACAGGGTGGGAGACCCAGTACTTC

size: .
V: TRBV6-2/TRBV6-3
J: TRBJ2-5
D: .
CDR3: CASSYEGAREETQYF
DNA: TGTGCCAGCAGTTACGAGGGAGCCCGAGAGGAGACCCAGTACTTC

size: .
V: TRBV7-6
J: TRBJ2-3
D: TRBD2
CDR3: CASSLGSGGPGDTQYF
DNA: TGTGCCAGCAGCTTAGGCTCGGGGGGGCCTGGAGATACGCAGTATTTT

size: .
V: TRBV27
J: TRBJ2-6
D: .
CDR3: CASSFAGANVLTF
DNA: TGTGCCAGCTCTTTTGCTGGGGCCAACGTCCTGACTTTC

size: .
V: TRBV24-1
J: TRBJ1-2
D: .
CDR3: CATSTPQARGYTF
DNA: TGTGCCACCAGTACCCCTCAGGCCAGGGGCTACACCTTC

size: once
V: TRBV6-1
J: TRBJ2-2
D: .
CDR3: CASSARQGRITGELFF
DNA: TGTGCCAGCAGTGCTCGGCAGGGGCGGATCACCGGGGAGCTGTTTTTT

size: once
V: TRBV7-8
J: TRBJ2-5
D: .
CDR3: CASGGAVWSQYF
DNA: TGTGCCAGCGGCGGAGCGGTGTGGTCCCAGTACTTC

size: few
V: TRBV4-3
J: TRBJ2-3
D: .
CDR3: CASSQIQGMSTDTQYF
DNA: TGCGCCAGCAGCCAAATTCAGGGGATGAGCACAGATACGCAGTATTTT

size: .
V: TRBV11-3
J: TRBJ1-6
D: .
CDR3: CASSFGGNSPLHF
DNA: TGTGCCAGCAGCTTTGGCGGCAATTCACCCCTCCACTTT

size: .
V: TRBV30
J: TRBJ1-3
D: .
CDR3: CACYEGQGGNTIYF
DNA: TGTGCCTGTTATGAGGGGCAAGGTGGAAACACCATATATTTT

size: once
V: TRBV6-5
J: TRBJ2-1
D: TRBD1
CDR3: CASSSPGQGNNEQFF
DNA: TGTGCCAGCAGTTCCCCGGGACAGGGGAACAATGAGCAGTTCTTC

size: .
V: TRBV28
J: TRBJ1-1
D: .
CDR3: CASSSPGRGRAFF
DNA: TGTGCCAGCAGCTCCCCGGGCCGGGGGCGAGCTTTCTTT

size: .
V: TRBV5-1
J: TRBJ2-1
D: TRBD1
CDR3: CASSLADRDYNEQFF
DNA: TGCGCCAGCAGCTTGGCCGACAGGGACTACAATGAGCAGTTCTTC

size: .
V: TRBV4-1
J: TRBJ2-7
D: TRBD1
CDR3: CASSQDPGTGAWEQYF
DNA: TGCGCCAGCAGCCAAGATCCCGGGACAGGGGCTTGGGAGCAGTACTTC

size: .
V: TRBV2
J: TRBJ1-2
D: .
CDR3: CATIAKGVGGAYYYGYTF
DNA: TGTGCCACCATAGCCAAAGGGGTGGGGGGCGCATACTACTATGGCTACACCTTC

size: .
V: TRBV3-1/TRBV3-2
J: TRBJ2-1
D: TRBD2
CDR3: CASSQAGGPGNEQFF
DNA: TGTGCCAGCAGCCAAGCGGGGGGGCCGGGCAATGAGCAGTTCTTC

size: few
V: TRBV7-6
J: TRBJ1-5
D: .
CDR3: CASSLDPGANQPQHF
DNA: TGTGCCAGCAGCTTAGATCCAGGGGCAAATCAGCCCCAGCATTTT

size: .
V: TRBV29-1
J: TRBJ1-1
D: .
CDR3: CSVAPLTVNTEAFF
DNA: TGCAGCGTTGCTCCATTGACGGTGAACACTGAAGCTTTCTTT

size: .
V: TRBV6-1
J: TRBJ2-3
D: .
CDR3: CASSEASAGDTQYF
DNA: TGTGCCAGCAGTGAAGCCTCCGCGGGGGATACGCAGTATTTT

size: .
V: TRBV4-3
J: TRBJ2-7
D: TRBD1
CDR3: CASSLGTGLYEQYF
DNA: TGCGCCAGCAGCCTAGGGACAGGGCTCTACGAGCAGTACTTC

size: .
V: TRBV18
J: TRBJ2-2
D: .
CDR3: CASSPYTGYTGELFF
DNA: TGTGCCAGCTCCCCCTACACAGGGTACACCGGGGAGCTGTTTTTT

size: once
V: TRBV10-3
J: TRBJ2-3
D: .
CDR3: CAISESHRGRADTQYF
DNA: TGTGCCATCAGTGAGTCGCATAGGGGTAGAGCAGATACGCAGTATTTT

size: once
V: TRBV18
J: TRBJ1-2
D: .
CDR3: CASSPRPGAADGYTF
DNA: TGTGCCAGCTCACCGCGGCCGGGGGCAGCGGATGGCTACACCTTC

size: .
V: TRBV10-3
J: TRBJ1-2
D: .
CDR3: CAIQKGDYGYTF
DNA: TGTGCCATCCAAAAGGGGGACTATGGCTACACCTTC

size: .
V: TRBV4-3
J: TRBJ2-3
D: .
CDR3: CASSQQITGGTDTQYF
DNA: TGCGCCAGCAGCCAACAAATAACGGGGGGCACAGATACGCAGTATTTT

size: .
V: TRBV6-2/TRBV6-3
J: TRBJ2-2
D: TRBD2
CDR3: CASSFQLAGNSNTGELFF
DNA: TGTGCCAGCAGTTTTCAACTAGCGGGGAATTCGAACACCGGGGAGCTGTTTTTT